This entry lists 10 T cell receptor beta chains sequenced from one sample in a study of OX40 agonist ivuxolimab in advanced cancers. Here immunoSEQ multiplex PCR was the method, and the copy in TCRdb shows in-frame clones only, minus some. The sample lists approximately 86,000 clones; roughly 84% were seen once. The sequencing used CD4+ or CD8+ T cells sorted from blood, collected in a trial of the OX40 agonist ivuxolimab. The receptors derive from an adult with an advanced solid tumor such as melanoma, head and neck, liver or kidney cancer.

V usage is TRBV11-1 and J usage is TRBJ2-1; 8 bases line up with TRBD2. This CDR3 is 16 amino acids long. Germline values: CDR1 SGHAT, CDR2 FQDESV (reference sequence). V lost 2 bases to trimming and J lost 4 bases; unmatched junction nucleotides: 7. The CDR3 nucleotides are TGTGCCAGCAGCTTATTCGGGACTAGTGTTTACAATGAGCAGTTCTTC. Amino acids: CASSLFGTSVYNEQFF.

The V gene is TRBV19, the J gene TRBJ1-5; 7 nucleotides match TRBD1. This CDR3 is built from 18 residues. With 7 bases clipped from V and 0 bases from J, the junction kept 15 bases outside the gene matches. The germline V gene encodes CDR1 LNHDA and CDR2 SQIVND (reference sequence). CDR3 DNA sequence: TGTGCCAGTACCCATGGGTGGGAGGGGGCCTATAGCAATCAGCCCCAGCATTTT. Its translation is CASTHGWEGAYSNQPQHF.

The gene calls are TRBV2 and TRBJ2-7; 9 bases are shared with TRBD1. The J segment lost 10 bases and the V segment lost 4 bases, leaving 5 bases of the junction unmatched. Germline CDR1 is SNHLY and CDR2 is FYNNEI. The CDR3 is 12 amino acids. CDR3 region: CASSGGGQGQYF. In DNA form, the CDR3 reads TGTGCCAGCAGTGGTGGGGGACAGGGACAGTACTTC.

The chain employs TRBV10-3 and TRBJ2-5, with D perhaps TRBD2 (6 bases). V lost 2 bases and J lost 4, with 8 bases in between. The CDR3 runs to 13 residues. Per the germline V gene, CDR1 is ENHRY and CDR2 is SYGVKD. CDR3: CAISEGRLETQYF. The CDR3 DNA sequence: TGTGCCATCAGTGAGGGGAGGTTAGAGACCCAGTACTTC.

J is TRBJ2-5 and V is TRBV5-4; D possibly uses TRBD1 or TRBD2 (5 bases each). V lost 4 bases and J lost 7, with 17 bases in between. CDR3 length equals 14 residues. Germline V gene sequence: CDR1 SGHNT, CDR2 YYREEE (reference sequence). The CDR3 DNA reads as TGTGCCAGCAGCCCCGCCGGGACCGGAGGGACCCAGTACTTC. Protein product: CASSPAGTGGTQYF.

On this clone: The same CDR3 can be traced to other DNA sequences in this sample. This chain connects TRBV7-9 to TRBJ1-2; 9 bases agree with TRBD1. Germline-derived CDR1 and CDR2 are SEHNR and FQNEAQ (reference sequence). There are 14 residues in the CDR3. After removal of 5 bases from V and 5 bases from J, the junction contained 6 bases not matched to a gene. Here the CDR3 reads CASSVGQGNYGYTF. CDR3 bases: TGTGCCAGCAGCGTGGGACAGGGAAATTATGGCTACACCTTC.

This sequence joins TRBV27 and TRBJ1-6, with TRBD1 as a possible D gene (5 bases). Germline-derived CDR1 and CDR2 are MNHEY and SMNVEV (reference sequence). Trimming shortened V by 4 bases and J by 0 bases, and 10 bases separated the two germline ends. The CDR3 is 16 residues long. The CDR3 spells CASSSRQFSYNSPLHF. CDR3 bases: TGTGCCAGCAGTTCCCGACAGTTCTCCTATAATTCACCCCTCCACTTT.

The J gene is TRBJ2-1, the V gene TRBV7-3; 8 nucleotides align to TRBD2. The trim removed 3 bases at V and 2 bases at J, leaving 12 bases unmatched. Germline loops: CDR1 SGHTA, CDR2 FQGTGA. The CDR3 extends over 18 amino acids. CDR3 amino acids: CASSLRGTGGPTYNEQFF. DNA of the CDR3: TGTGCCAGCAGCTTGAGGGGAACGGGAGGGCCTACCTACAATGAGCAGTTCTTC.

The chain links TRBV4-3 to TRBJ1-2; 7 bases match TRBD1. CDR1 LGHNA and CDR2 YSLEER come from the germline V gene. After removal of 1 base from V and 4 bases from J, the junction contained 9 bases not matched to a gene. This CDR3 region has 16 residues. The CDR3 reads CASSQARQGRLYGYTF. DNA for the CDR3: TGCGCCAGCAGCCAAGCCCGACAGGGCCGCCTCTATGGCTACACCTTC.

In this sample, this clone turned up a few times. CDR3: CASSLAPGLYGYTF. The CDR3 DNA reads TGCGCCAGCAGCTTGGCCCCGGGGCTCTATGGCTACACCTTC. The gene calls are TRBV5-1 and TRBJ1-2; TRBD1 might be the D (5 bases). The ends were cut back, 0 bases at V and 4 bases at J, with 10 bases in the middle. The length of the CDR3 is 14 residues. Germline loops: CDR1 SGHRS, CDR2 YFSETQ.